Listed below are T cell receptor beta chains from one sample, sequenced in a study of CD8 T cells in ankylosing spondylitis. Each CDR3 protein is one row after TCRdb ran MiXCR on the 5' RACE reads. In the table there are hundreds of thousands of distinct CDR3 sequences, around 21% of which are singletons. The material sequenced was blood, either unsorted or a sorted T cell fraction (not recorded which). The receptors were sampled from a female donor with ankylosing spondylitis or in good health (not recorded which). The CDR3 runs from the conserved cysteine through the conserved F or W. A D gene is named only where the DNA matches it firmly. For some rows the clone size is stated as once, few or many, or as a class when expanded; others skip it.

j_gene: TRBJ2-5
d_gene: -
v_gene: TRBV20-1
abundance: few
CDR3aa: CSAGSGAGEETQYF
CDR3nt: TGCAGTGCTGGCTCTGGTGCGGGTGAAGAGACCCAGTACTTC

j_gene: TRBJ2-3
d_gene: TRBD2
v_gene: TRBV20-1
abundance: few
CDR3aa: CSVRTSGSQYF
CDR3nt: TGCAGTGTCAGGACTAGCGGGAGTCAGTATTTT

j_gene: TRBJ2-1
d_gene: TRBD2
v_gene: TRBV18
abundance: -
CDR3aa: CASSELLAGGLYNEQFF
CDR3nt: TGTGCCAGCTCAGAACTACTAGCGGGAGGGCTGTACAATGAGCAGTTCTTC

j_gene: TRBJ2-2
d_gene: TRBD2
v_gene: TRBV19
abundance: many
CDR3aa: CASSIDLASGILLLDTGELFF
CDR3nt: TGTGCCAGTAGTATAGATTTGGCTAGCGGGATTTTGTTATTGGACACCGGGGAGCTGTTTTTT

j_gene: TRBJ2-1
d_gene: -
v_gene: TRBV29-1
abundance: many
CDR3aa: CSVGSGTSSFF
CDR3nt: -

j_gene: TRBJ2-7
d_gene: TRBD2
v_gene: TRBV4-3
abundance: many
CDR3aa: CASSQDLAGGPLPYEQYF
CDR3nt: TGCGCCAGCAGCCAAGATCTAGCGGGAGGCCCTCTACCCTACGAGCAGTACTTC

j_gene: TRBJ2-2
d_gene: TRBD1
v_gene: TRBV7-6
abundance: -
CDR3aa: CASSFRDSANTGELFF
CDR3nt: TGTGCCAGCAGCTTCCGGGACAGCGCCAACACCGGGGAGCTGTTTTTT

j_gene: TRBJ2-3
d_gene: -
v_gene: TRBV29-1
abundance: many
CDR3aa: CSVTEVGGGTDTQYF
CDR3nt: TGCAGCGTTACCGAGGTTGGGGGCGGCACAGATACGCAGTATTTT

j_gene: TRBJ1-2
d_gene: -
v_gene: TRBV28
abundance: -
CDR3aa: CASRAIMGGLSALYGYTF
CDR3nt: TGTGCCAGCAGAGCGATTATGGGGGGGCTTTCCGCGCTCTATGGCTACACCTTC

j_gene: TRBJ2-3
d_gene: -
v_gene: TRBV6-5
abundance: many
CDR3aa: CASSYSSSTDTQYF
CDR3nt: TGTGCCAGCAGTTACTCGTCCAGCACAGATACGCAGTATTTT

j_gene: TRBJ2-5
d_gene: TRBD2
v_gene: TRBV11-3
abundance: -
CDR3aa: CASSLGEGLAVQETQYF
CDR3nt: TGTGCCAGCAGCTTAGGAGAAGGACTAGCGGTACAAGAGACCCAGTACTTC

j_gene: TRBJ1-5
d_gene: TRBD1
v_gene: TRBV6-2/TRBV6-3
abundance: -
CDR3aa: CASTRGTGVPSNQPQHF
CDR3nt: TGTGCCAGCACCCGGGGGACAGGGGTTCCCAGCAATCAGCCCCAGCATTTT

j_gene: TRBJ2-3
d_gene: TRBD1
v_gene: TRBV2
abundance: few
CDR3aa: CASSLQGQEDTQYF
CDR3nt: TGTGCCAGCAGCCTACAGGGGCAAGAAGATACGCAGTATTTT

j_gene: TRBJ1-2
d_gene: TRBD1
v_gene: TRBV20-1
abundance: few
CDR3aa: CSAREDRGSYGYTF
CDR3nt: TGCAGTGCTAGAGAAGACAGGGGTAGCTATGGCTACACCTTC

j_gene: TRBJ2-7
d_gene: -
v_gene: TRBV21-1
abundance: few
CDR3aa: CASSTSSDYEQYF
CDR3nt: TGTGCCAGCAGCACCAGTTCGGACTACGAGCAGTACTTC

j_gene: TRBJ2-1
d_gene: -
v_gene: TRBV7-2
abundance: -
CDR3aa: CASSPSRGRFF
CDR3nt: TGTGCCAGCAGCCCATCGAGGGGCAGGTTCTTC

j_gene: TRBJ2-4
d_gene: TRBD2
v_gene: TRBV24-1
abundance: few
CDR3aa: CATSDPGLGIQYF
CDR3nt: TGTGCCACCAGTGATCCGGGACTAGGCATTCAGTACTTC

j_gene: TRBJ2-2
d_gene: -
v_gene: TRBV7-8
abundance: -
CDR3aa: CASSRSEQFNTGELFF
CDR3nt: TGTGCCAGCAGTCGCTCGGAACAGTTTAACACCGGGGAGCTGTTTTTT

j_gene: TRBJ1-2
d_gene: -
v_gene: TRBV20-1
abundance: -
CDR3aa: CSAERGSYGYTF
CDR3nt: TGCAGTGCCGAGCGGGGTAGCTATGGCTACACCTTC

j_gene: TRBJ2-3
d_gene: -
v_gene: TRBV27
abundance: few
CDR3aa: CASSPRQVVTDTQYF
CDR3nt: TGTGCCAGCAGTCCCCGACAGGTTGTCACAGATACGCAGTATTTT

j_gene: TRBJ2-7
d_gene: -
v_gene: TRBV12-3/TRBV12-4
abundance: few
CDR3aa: CASRRLRPAYYEQYF
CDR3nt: TGTGCCAGCAGGCGTCTCAGACCTGCATACTACGAGCAGTACTTC

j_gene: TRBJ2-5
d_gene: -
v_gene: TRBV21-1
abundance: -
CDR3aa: CASSRASGGTQYF
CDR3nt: TGTGCCAGCAGCAGGGCTTCCGGGGGGACCCAGTACTTC

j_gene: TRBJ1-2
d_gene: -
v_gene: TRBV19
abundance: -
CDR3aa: CASTEGDSYGYTF
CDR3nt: TGTGCCAGTACAGAGGGGGATTCCTATGGCTACACCTTC